This TCR beta chain was identified during a study of breast tumors, draining lymph nodes, adjacent tissues. Study conclusions and caveats: Luminal-like breast cancer showed significantly greater tumor-nontumor repertoire similarity than basal-like breast cancer did.

The lymph nodes were axillary draining lymph nodes from breast cancer patients. Many counts were recorded for this clonotype. Its matching antigen is unknown. TCRdb processed the multiplex PCR reads anew with MiXCR; each CDR3 protein has one entry. Of approximately 300,000 distinct CDR3 sequences listed, roughly 31% are singletons. The specimen was axillary lymph node tissue. The sequence derives from a female donor with breast cancer. Some clones in this sample may be carry-over from other donors' samples.

The CDR3 sequence is CASSLERGNEQFF. The CDR3, as DNA: TGCGCCAGCAGCTTGGAACGTGGTAATGAGCAGTTCTTC. The chain couples TRBV5-1 to TRBJ2-1; D is uncertain. From germline, CDR1 is SGHRS and CDR2 YFSETQ. V lost 0 bases and J 7 bases, leaving 8 bases between the germline ends. The CDR3 is 13 amino acids.